This T cell receptor beta chain is from a study of glioma-infiltrating T cells. General study points: Non-neoplastic patients had below-expected tissue-blood divergence, while all gliomas exceeded expectation.

TCR alpha and beta CDR3 regions were amplified from RNA using iRepertoire nested multiplex PCR. One-step reverse transcription and amplification started from about 100-400 ng of tissue mRNA or PBMC total RNA. Using its own MiXCR run on the multiplex PCR reads, TCRdb lists one record per CDR3 protein. In the table there are 4,500 to 7,000 distinct CDR3 sequences, 35% to 45% of which are singletons. About this clonotype: As yet, its antigen is unknown.

CDR1 is MDHEN and CDR2 is SYDVKM in the germline V gene. This CDR3 comprises 14 residues. This clonotype was obtained from a human donor with low-grade glioma or glioblastoma, undergoing nonglioma brain surgery, or in good health (not recorded which). Specimen: glioma tissue, nonneoplastic brain tissue, or PBMCs (not recorded which). This chain links TRBV28 with TRBJ1-1; no firm D call. CDR3 sequence: CVSSLFRQNTEAFF. CDR3 nucleotide sequence: TGTGTTAGCAGTTTATTCAGGCAAAACACTGAAGCTTTCTTT. The variable domain in full, completed from reference TRBV28 and TRBJ1-1, reads DVKVTQSSRYLVKRTGEKVFLECVQDMDHENMFWYRQDPGLGLRLIYFSYDVKMKEKGDIPEGYSVSREKKERFSLILESASTNQTSMYLCVSSLFRQNTEAFFGQGTRLTVV.